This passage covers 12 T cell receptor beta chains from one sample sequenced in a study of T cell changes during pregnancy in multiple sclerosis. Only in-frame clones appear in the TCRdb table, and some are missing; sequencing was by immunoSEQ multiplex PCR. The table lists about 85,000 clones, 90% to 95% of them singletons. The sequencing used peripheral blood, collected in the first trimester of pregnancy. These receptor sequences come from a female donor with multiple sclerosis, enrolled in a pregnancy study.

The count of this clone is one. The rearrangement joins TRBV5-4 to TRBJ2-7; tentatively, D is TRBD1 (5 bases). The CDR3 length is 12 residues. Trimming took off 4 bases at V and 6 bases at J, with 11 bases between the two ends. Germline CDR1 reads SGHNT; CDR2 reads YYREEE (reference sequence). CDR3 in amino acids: CASSVDSREQYF. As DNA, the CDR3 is TGTGCCAGCAGCGTTGACAGTCGCGAGCAGTACTTC.

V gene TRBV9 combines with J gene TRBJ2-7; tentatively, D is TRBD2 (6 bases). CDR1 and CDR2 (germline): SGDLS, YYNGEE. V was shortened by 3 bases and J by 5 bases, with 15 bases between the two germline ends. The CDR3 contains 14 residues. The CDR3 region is CASSGLSTGDEQYF. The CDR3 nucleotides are TGTGCCAGCAGCGGGCTATCGACGGGGGACGAGCAGTACTTC. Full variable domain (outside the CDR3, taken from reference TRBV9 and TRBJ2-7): DSGVTQTPKHLITATGQRVTLRCSPRSGDLSVYWYQQSLDQGLQFLIQYYNGEERAKGNILERFSAQQFPDLHSELNLSSLELGDSALYFCASSGLSTGDEQYFGPGTRLTVT.

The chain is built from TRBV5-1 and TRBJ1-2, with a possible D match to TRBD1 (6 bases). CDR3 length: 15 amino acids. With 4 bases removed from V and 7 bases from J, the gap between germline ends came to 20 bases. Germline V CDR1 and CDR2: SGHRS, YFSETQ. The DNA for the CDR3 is TGCGCCAGCAGCCCTGCCGGGACCATCAGGGGTGGCTACACCTTC. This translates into CASSPAGTIRGGYTF.

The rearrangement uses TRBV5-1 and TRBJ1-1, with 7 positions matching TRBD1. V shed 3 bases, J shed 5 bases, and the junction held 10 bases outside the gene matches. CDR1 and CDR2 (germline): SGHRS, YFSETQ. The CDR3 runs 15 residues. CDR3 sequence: CASSSTGAIQTEAFF. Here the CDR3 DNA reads TGCGCCAGCAGCTCTACAGGGGCGATTCAAACTGAAGCTTTCTTT.

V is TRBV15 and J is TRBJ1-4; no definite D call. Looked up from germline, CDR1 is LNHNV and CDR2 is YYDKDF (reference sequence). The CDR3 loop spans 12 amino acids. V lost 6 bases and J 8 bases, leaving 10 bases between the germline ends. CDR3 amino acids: CATRGEGEKLFF. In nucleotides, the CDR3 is TGTGCCACCAGAGGAGAGGGAGAAAAACTGTTTTTT.

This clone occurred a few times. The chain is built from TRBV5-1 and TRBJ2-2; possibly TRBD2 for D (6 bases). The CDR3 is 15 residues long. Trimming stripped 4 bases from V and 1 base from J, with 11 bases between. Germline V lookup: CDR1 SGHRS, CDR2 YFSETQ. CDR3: CASSLSGRNTGELFF. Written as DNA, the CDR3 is TGCGCCAGCAGCCTTAGCGGCCGGAACACCGGGGAGCTGTTTTTT.

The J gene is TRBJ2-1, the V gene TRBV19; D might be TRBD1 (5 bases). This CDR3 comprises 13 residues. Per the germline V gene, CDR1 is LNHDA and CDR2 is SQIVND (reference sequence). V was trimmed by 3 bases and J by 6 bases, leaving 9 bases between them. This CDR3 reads CASSMWQGNEQFF. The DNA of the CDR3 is TGTGCCAGTAGTATGTGGCAGGGCAATGAGCAGTTCTTC.

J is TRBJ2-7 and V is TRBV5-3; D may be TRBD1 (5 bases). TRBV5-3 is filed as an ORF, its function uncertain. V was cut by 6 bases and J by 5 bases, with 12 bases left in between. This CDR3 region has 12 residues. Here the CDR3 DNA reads TGTGCCAGAATCGGCAGGGCCAACGAGCAGTACTTC. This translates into CARIGRANEQYF.

As DNA, the CDR3 is TGTGCCTGGAGTGTTCAGCGTAACACTGAAGCTTTCTTT. This codes for CAWSVQRNTEAFF. The chain uses TRBV30 and TRBJ1-1; the D is unclear. V dropped 0 bases and J dropped 2 bases, with 7 bases sitting between them. This CDR3 spans 13 amino acids. The germline CDR1 and CDR2 sequences are GTSNPN and SVGIG (reference sequence).

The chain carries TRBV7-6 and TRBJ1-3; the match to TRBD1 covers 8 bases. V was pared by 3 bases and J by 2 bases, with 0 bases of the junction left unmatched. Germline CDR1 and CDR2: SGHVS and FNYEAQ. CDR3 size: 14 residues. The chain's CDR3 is CASSLTGAGNTIYF. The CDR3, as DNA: TGTGCCAGCAGCTTGACAGGGGCTGGAAACACCATATATTTT.

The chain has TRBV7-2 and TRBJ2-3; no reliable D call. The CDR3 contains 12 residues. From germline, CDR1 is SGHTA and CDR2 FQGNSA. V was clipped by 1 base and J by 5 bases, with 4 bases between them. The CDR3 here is CASSLDRDTQYF. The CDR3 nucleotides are TGTGCCAGCAGCTTAGATCGAGATACGCAGTATTTT.

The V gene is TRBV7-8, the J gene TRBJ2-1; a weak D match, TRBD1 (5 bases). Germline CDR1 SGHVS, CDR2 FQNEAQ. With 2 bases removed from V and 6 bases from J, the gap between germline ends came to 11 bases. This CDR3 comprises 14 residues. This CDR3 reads CASSLWQGSNEQFF. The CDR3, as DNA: TGTGCCAGCAGCTTATGGCAGGGTAGCAATGAGCAGTTCTTC. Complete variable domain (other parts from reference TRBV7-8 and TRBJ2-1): GAGVSQSPRYKVAKRGQDVALRCDPISGHVSLFWYQQALGQGPEFLTYFQNEAQLDKSGLPSDRFFAERPEGSVSTLKIQRTQQEDSAVYLCASSLWQGSNEQFFGPGTRLTVL.